Sequencing of this TCR beta chain was carried out in a study of graft-versus-host responses after intestinal transplantation. In the study overall: For approximately three years after anti-thymocyte globulin induction, all recipients took tacrolimus and steroids.

TCRdb's copy holds only in-frame clones and misses some; the assay was immunoSEQ multiplex PCR. Counted here are tens of thousands of clones, over 85% occurring once; the ten biggest clones make up 6.7%. Note on this clone: Its specificity is unknown.

Whole-study results and caveats: Graft-versus-host to host-versus-graft clonal ratios in allografts were high in patients with graft-donor T cell macrochimerism. Investigators detected GvH clones in recipient marrow, with some emerging earlier in ileum or blood. Circulating GvH clone levels at their peak were associated with HvG declines (early post-transplant).

This TCR derives from a human patient who received an intestinal transplant, so some T cells may come from the graft donor. The sequenced sample was bone marrow, obtained around 720 days after intestinal transplantation.

The CDR3 coding sequence is TGTGCCAGTAACCATCGGGGTACGAACACTGAAGCTTTCTTT. Translated, it gives CASNHRGTNTEAFF. The chain links TRBV19 to TRBJ1-1, with D unresolved. V gave up 7 bases and J gave up 1 base, with 13 bases separating them. Germline V gene lookup returns CDR1 LNHDA and CDR2 SQIVND (reference sequence). CDR3 length: 14 residues.